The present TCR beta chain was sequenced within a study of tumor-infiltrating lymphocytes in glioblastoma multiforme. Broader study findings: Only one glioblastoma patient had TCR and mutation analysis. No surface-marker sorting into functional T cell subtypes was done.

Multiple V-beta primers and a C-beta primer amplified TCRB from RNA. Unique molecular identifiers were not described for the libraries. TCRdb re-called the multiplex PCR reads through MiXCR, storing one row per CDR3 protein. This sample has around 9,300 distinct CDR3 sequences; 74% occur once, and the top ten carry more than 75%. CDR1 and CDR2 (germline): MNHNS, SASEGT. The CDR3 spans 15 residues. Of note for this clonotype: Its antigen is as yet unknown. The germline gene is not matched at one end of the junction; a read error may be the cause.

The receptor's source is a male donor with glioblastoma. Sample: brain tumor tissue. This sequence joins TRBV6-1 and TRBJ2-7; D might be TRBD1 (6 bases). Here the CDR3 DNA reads TGTGCCAGCAGTGAGGTATCGGGACACACCTACGGGCAGTACTTC. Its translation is CASSEVSGHTYGQYF.